This T cell receptor beta chain was observed in a study of shared clonotypes between healthy human individuals. Findings of the study overall: It was expected that sequencing depth would affect clonotype sharing among donors.

Donors included only healthy HIV-negative adults lacking recent acute infections or vaccinations. Within Nashville, Tennessee resided all donors, each a Caucasian adult. Roughly 280 ng DNA, some 30,000 T cell genomes, went into unsorted PBMC replicate PCRs. This table comes from immunoSEQ multiplex PCR, and its TCRdb copy is limited to in-frame clones, with some not included. Counted here are 400,000 to 550,000 clones, 70% to 85% occurring once; the ten biggest clones make up approximately 12%. This clone was counted once. Antigen: not known. The CDR3 length is 15 residues. Germline values: CDR1 MDHEN, CDR2 SYDVKM. The trim removed 11 bases at V and 0 bases at J, leaving 10 bases unmatched.

Sequenced sample: PBMCs. V is TRBV28 and J is TRBJ2-3; 8 bases are shared with TRBD2. This TCR was sampled from a woman aged 40 to 50 in good health. Some clones in this sample may be carry-over from other donors' samples. The CDR3 region is CACYGLASSTDTQYF. DNA for the CDR3: TGTGCCTGCTACGGACTAGCTTCTAGCACAGATACGCAGTATTTT.